This TCR beta chain emerged from a study of T-cell reconstitution after alpha-beta-depleted transplantation in children. This clonotype was observed a few times. Unique molecular identifiers were built into the TCRbeta library. MiXCR was run by TCRdb on the PCR reads, yielding one entry per CDR3 protein. The repertoire holds about 980,000 distinct CDR3 sequences, with about 29% as singletons. The TCR was taken from a boy less than two years old who had a stem cell transplant for SCID, so the T cells may come from the graft donor. Here the sequenced sample was PBMCs, mostly from graft donor cells, taken 360 days after TCRalphabeta/CD19-depleted stem cell transplant.

The CDR3 region is CASSPLWGGGAYNEQFF. As DNA, the CDR3 is TGTGCCAGCAGCCCCCTATGGGGCGGGGGGGCCTACAATGAGCAGTTCTTC. This rearrangement joins TRBV7-2 to TRBJ2-1, with 9 positions matching TRBD2. J lost 2 bases, V lost 5 bases, and 10 bases had no gene match. The germline V gene has CDR1 SGHTA and CDR2 FQGNSA. The CDR3 has 17 amino acids. The variable domain in full, with the rest retrieved from reference TRBV7-2 and TRBJ2-1, is GAGVSQSPSNKVTEKGKDVELRCDPISGHTALYWYRQSLGQGLEFLIYFQGNSAPDKSGLPSDRFSAERTGGSVSTLTIQRTQQEDSAVYLCASSPLWGGGAYNEQFFGPGTRLTVL.